This T cell receptor (beta chain) was captured in a study of control samples from healthy donors and cancer patients. Only in-frame clones appear in the TCRdb table, and some are missing; sequencing was by immunoSEQ multiplex PCR. Among approximately 72,000 clones listed, 75% to 90% were seen once. Germline CDR1 reads SEHNR; CDR2 reads FQNEAQ (reference sequence). The ends were cut back, 4 bases at V and 3 bases at J, with 9 bases in the middle. This CDR3 has 13 amino acids. V usage is TRBV7-9 and J usage is TRBJ2-5; the D gene is possibly TRBD1 (5 bases). Sequences were obtained from blood. This receptor was identified in a man aged 50-59 years in good health. The chain's CDR3 is CASSSGLEETQYF. DNA for the CDR3: TGTGCCAGCAGCTCAGGGTTGGAAGAGACCCAGTACTTC.